Detailed here is one TCR beta chain. Its antigen is undetermined. Profiled with immunoSEQ multiplex PCR; TCRdb holds only in-frame clones, not every one. The sample shows 150,000 to 200,000 clones, around nine tenths of them seen only once. This entry comes from a study of T cell responses to AZD1222 COVID-19 vaccine. General study points: Regions 160-218 and 743-854 held dominance among vaccine-associated CD4 TCRs, which spanned spike. The donor cohort was predominantly white British with a female majority, and clonal diversity may have been underestimated. Nearly half of spike-specific TCRs reportedly go after variant regions that carry no mutations.

Trimming at V came to 3 bases and at J to 2 bases, leaving 9 bases not matched to a gene. The germline V gene encodes CDR1 SGDLS and CDR2 YYNGEE. This CDR3 region has 16 residues. The source of this sequence is an adult who received the AZD1222 COVID-19 vaccine. The rearrangement links TRBV9 to TRBJ1-2; 8 nucleotides match TRBD1. The material sequenced was peripheral blood, taken 28 days after the second AZD1222 dose. The CDR3 nucleotides are TGTGCCAGCAGCGGCGAACGACAGGGGACGAACTATGGCTACACCTTC. Protein product: CASSGERQGTNYGYTF.